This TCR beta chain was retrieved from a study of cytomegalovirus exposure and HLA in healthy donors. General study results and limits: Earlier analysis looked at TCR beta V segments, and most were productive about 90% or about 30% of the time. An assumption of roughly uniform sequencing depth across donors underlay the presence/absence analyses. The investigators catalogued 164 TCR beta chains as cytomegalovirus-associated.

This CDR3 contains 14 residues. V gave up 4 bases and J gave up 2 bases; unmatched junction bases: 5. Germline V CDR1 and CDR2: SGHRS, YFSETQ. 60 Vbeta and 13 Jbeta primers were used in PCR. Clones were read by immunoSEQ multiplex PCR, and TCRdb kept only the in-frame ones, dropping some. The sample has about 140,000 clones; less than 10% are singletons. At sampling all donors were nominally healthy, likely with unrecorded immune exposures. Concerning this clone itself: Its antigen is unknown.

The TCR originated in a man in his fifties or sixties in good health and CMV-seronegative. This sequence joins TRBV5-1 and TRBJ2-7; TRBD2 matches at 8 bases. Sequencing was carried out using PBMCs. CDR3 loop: CASSLGLAPYEQYF. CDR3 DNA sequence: TGCGCCAGCAGCCTTGGACTAGCCCCCTACGAGCAGTACTTC.